The next 10 T cell receptor beta chains were all read from a single sample in a study of graft-versus-host responses after intestinal transplantation (dated by TCRdb to the early 2020s). According to the study, the label for this sample's time point signals: cells obtained before transplantation from donor or recipient. In mixed lymphocyte reactions, around 200,000 CFSE-labeled pre-transplant responders were plated with around 200,000 irradiated violet-dye-labeled stimulators and cultured for over five days. The library was built by means of the immunoSEQ multiplex PCR assay. TCRdb took this table from immuneACCESS and kept in-frame rearrangements with V and J called. Such tables lack part of the clones; where checked against another copy, unresolved V genes explain under half of the gap, and the rest is unexplained. The sample records roughly 13,000 clones, 30% of which are singletons. The ten most abundant clones make up over 2% of the sample.

The sample in question was alloreactive CD8+ T cells from a mixed lymphocyte reaction culture, obtained before intestinal transplant. The intended sense of this specimen's cell subset or site label: CFSE-low proliferating T cells sorted from approximately 6-day pre-transplant mixed lymphocyte reaction (GvH or HvG direction). The receptor set was obtained from a human patient who received an intestinal transplant.

This clone was detected a few times. The gene calls are TRBV6-1 and TRBJ1-5, with a possible D match to TRBD1 (6 bases). CDR1 is MNHNS and CDR2 is SASEGT in the germline V gene. The CDR3 extends over 14 amino acids. Deletions cut 6 bases from V and 3 bases from J, with 12 bases between. As DNA, the CDR3 is TGTGCCAGCAGCCTAGGACAGTTCAATCAGCCCCAGCATTTT. This encodes CASSLGQFNQPQHF.

This chain connects TRBV7-9 to TRBJ2-5, with D maybe TRBD1 (6 bases). Germline lookup yields CDR1 SEHNR and CDR2 FQNEAQ (reference sequence). The V and J ends lost 0 bases and 5 bases respectively, with 13 bases between them. The CDR3 length is 15 residues. CDR3 DNA sequence: TGTGCCAGCAGCTTAGCTGTGACAGGAATGGAGACCCAGTACTTC. It translates to CASSLAVTGMETQYF.

V gene TRBV25-1 combines with J gene TRBJ2-7; 9 nucleotides agree with TRBD2. V shed 6 bases, J shed 0 bases, and the junction held 9 bases outside the gene matches. In germline, CDR1 is MGHDK, CDR2 SYGVNS. The CDR3 extends over 16 amino acids. CDR3 sequence reads: CASSAFSGSHSYEQYF. The CDR3 DNA sequence: TGTGCCAGCAGCGCTTTTAGCGGGAGCCACTCCTACGAGCAGTACTTC.

In the case of this clone: Different DNA sequences within this sample yield the same CDR3. The J gene is TRBJ1-3, the V gene TRBV9; a weak D match, TRBD1 (6 bases). CDR1 and CDR2 (germline): SGDLS, YYNGEE. V dropped 0 bases and J dropped 0 bases, with 13 bases sitting between them. CDR3 length equals 17 residues. The CDR3 is CASSVEWGRFSGNTIYF. Here the CDR3 DNA reads TGTGCCAGCAGCGTAGAATGGGGGCGGTTCTCTGGAAACACCATATATTTT.

The chain carries TRBV19 and TRBJ1-3, with D perhaps TRBD1 (5 bases). Germline CDR1 and CDR2: LNHDA and SQIVND (reference sequence). Trimming took 5 bases from V and 4 from J, leaving 15 bases between them. This CDR3 comprises 15 residues. CDR3 DNA sequence: TGTGCCAGTAGTCCCAACACCAAGGGGGGAAACACCATATATTTT. This gives the protein CASSPNTKGGNTIYF. Based on the CDR3 plus reference TRBV19 and TRBJ1-3, the full variable domain is DGGITQSPKYLFRKEGQNVTLSCEQNLNHDAMYWYRQDPGQGLRLIYYSQIVNDFQKGDIAEGYSVSREKKESFPLTVTSAQKNPTAFYLCASSPNTKGGNTIYFGEGSWLTVV.

This clone has just one count. The CDR3 loop reads CATSPYAASGSHEQYF. The DNA of the CDR3 is TGTGCCACCAGCCCATACGCGGCTAGCGGGAGCCACGAGCAGTACTTC. V is TRBV15 and J is TRBJ2-7; 10 bases are shared with TRBD2. The trim removed 5 bases at V and 5 bases at J, leaving 12 bases unmatched. CDR1 LNHNV and CDR2 YYDKDF come from the germline V gene (reference sequence). The CDR3 has 16 amino acids.

This clone has more than one count but fewer than ten. A single base separates this from a much larger clone, so it may be a read error. The chain combines TRBV29-1 with TRBJ2-7, with D possibly TRBD1 on 12 matching bases. V lost 6 bases, J lost 0 bases, and 42 bases lay in between. The CDR3 spans 23 residues. Per germline, CDR1 SQVTM and CDR2 ANQGSEA. The CDR3 reads CSVEAARGQGATPTSGSSYEQYF. The CDR3 nucleotides read TGCAGCGTCGAGGCGGCGCGGGGACAGGGGGCAACCCCAACTAGCGGGAGCTCCTACGAGCAGTACTTC.

The V call is TRBV7-4, the J call TRBJ1-2; tentative D call: TRBD1 (5 bases). The V and J ends lost 5 bases and 4 bases respectively, with 23 bases between them. CDR1 SGHVT and CDR2 SQSDAQ come from the germline V gene. This CDR3 contains 17 residues. CDR3 bases: TGTGCCAGCAGCCCCGTGTTTAGGTCCAAGGGGTTCTATGGCTACACCTTC. Translated, it gives CASSPVFRSKGFYGYTF.

The J gene is TRBJ2-5, the V gene TRBV7-9; 9 bases agree with TRBD1. J gave up 5 bases and V 5 bases, and 12 bases lay outside the gene matches. From germline, CDR1 is SEHNR and CDR2 FQNEAQ (reference sequence). The CDR3 has 16 residues. Written as DNA, the CDR3 is TGTGCCAGCAGCGCTCCGGGACAGGGAGCGGGGGAGACCCAGTACTTC. Amino acid sequence: CASSAPGQGAGETQYF.

This chain connects TRBV6-5 to TRBJ1-2; tentatively, D is TRBD1 (6 bases). V lost 7 bases to trimming and J lost 0 bases, with 15 bases between them. The CDR3 is 15 residues long. Germline CDR1 and CDR2: MNHEY and SVGAGI. The CDR3 region has the DNA TGTGCCAGCACCATACCGGGGGCGGCTAACTATGGCTACACCTTC. Translation gives CASTIPGAANYGYTF.